This T cell receptor (beta chain) derives from a study of T cell responses to AZD1222 COVID-19 vaccine. On this clone: The antigen remains unidentified.

Study-level results: Targets within unmutated variant regions were reportedly found for nearly half of spike-specific TCRs. Donors skewed white British and female; clonal diversity was possibly underestimated.

V was cut by 3 bases and J by 6 bases, with 15 bases left in between. The CDR3 contains 15 residues. Germline loops: CDR1 KGHDR, CDR2 SFDVKD. Profiling relied on immunoSEQ multiplex PCR, and the TCRdb table lists in-frame clones only, not all of them. The sample has under 150,000 clones, 75% to 90% seen once. The specimen comprised peripheral blood, sampled on day 0 of MenACWY control vaccination. V is TRBV24-1 and J is TRBJ2-3; D is tentatively TRBD1 or TRBD2 (6 bases each). This receptor was identified in an adult in good health. The CDR3 DNA follows: TGTGCCACCAGTGATGGAAGGGGGGTGGGGGATACGCAGTATTTT. Translation: CATSDGRGVGDTQYF.